Listed here are 22 T cell receptor beta chains from one sample, sequenced in a study of T cells in Graves' hyperthyroidism and ophthalmopathy. The investigators amplified TCR beta CDR3 regions from RNA transcripts. First-round RT-PCR of the TCR CDR3 relied on the HTBI primer set. TCRdb processed the multiplex PCR reads anew with MiXCR; each CDR3 protein has one entry. The data contain 500,000 to 650,000 distinct CDR3 sequences, 14% of them singletons. Source material: blood. All receptors come from a woman in her forties with Graves' hyperthyroidism.

This clonotype was seen many times. The chain uses TRBV6-2 or TRBV6-3 and TRBJ2-5; 7 bases are shared with TRBD1. The germline V gene has CDR1 MNHEY and CDR2 SVGEGT. The J segment lost 5 bases and the V segment lost 6 bases, leaving 12 bases of the junction unmatched. The CDR3 has 15 residues. CDR3 nucleotides: TGTGCCAGCAGGAAGGGACAGACCCCATCGGAGACCCAGTACTTC. This translates into CASRKGQTPSETQYF.

This clonotype appeared a few times. The chain recombines TRBV6-1 with TRBJ2-1, with 8 bases lining up with TRBD1. The CDR3 is 14 amino acids. The germline gives CDR1 MNHNS, CDR2 SASEGT. Trimming at V came to 10 bases and at J to 3 bases, leaving 8 bases not matched to a gene. The CDR3 loop is CATRGTGSYNEQFF. The DNA of the CDR3 is TGTGCCACCCGGGGGACAGGCAGCTACAATGAGCAGTTCTTC.

The gene calls are TRBV20-1 and TRBJ2-3, with 10 bases identical to TRBD1. V trimming: 5 bases; J trimming: 2 bases; junction bases outside the gene matches: 7. Germline values: CDR1 DFQATT, CDR2 SNEGSKA (reference sequence). The CDR3 covers 15 residues. The CDR3 nucleotides are TGCAGTGCTTCGGACAGGGGGTGGTACACAGATACGCAGTATTTT. It yields the protein CSASDRGWYTDTQYF.

In this sample, this clonotype turned up many times. The gene calls are TRBV6-1 and TRBJ2-7, with 8 bases identical to TRBD2. Germline CDR1 reads MNHNS; CDR2 reads SASEGT. Losses at the gene ends were 5 bases for V and 3 bases for J; bases not matched to a gene: 9. The CDR3 length is 15 residues. CDR3 protein: CASSWERERVYEQYF. The DNA for the CDR3 is TGTGCCAGCAGTTGGGAGCGGGAGAGGGTCTACGAGCAGTACTTC.

The gene calls are TRBV19 and TRBJ1-5; D gene ambiguous. Germline V gives CDR1 LNHDA, CDR2 SQIVND (reference sequence). V lost 1 base to trimming and J lost 4 bases, with 8 bases between them. The CDR3 is 14 residues long. This CDR3 reads CASSIGQLNQPQHF. The CDR3 DNA reads as TGTGCCAGTAGTATAGGGCAGCTTAATCAGCCCCAGCATTTT.

For this clonotype: A much larger clone differs by one base, so this may be a read error. The chain combines TRBV12-5 with TRBJ2-2, with D perhaps TRBD1 (6 bases). CDR3 length: 17 amino acids. In germline, CDR1 is LGHNT, CDR2 FRNRAP. CDR3 nucleotide sequence: TGTGCTGGTGGTTTGGTTGGCAGGGGCGCGAACACCGGGGAGCTGTTTTTT. Protein product: CAGGLVGRGANTGELFF.

This clonotype was seen repeatedly, ten times or more. The V call is TRBV30, the J call TRBJ1-5; D is undetermined. The CDR3 covers 13 residues. Germline CDR1 reads GTSNPN; CDR2 reads SVGIG (reference sequence). The germline V and J ends were trimmed by 0 bases and 4 bases, with 7 bases remaining between them. This CDR3 reads CAWSVRPNQPQHF. The CDR3 DNA reads TGTGCCTGGAGTGTACGTCCGAATCAGCCCCAGCATTTT.

The genes are TRBV10-1 and TRBJ2-2, with 9 bases matching TRBD1. J lost 2 bases, V lost 5 bases, and 15 bases had no gene match. Germline assignment: CDR1 WNHNN and CDR2 SYGVQD (reference sequence). The CDR3 covers 19 residues. The CDR3 region is CASSSPETTGGPNTGELFF. DNA of the CDR3: TGCGCCAGCAGTAGTCCCGAGACGACAGGGGGTCCCAACACCGGGGAGCTGTTTTTT.

The chain couples TRBV19 to TRBJ1-2; 7 bases match TRBD1. Germline CDR1 is LNHDA and CDR2 is SQIVND (reference sequence). J gave up 5 bases and V 3 bases, and 0 bases lay outside the gene matches. CDR3 length: 12 residues. In DNA form, the CDR3 reads TGTGCCAGTAGTATGACAGGGTATGGCTACACCTTC. Protein: CASSMTGYGYTF.

A word on this clonotype: Being one base from a much bigger clone, this may be a read error. This chain links TRBV28 with TRBJ1-1; 8 nucleotides align to TRBD1. The germline gives CDR1 MDHEN, CDR2 SYDVKM. The CDR3 contains 15 residues. CDR3 protein: CASSPIDRGDTEASF. The CDR3 region has the DNA TGTGCCAGCAGTCCCATCGACAGGGGAGACACTGAAGCTTCCTTT.

The chain combines TRBV20-1 with TRBJ2-7; 11 positions agree with TRBD2. Germline CDR1 is DFQATT and CDR2 is SNEGSKA (reference sequence). V gave up 1 base and J gave up 4 bases; unmatched junction bases: 6. This CDR3 region has 15 residues. For the CDR3, the DNA is TGCAGTGCTAGAGGAACCGGGACTAGCGGTTACGAGCAGTACTTC. The encoded protein is CSARGTGTSGYEQYF.

At least ten counts were recorded for this clonotype. The chain couples TRBV19 to TRBJ1-4; 7 nucleotides align to TRBD1. Looked up from germline, CDR1 is LNHDA and CDR2 is SQIVND (reference sequence). Trimming at V came to 8 bases and at J to 5 bases, leaving 5 bases not matched to a gene. The CDR3 runs to 13 residues. The CDR3 nucleotides are TGTGCCAGTTCCGGGACAGCGAATGAAAAACTGTTTTTT. Its protein product is CASSGTANEKLFF.

This clonotype was observed many times. This CDR3 reads CSAPPVVGPDTQYF. CDR3 DNA: TGCAGTGCTCCTCCAGTAGTCGGGCCAGATACGCAGTATTTT. The chain employs TRBV20-1 and TRBJ2-3; D uncertain. The germline V gene encodes CDR1 DFQATT and CDR2 SNEGSKA (reference sequence). CDR3 size: 14 residues. V lost 5 bases, J lost 4 bases, and 16 bases lay in between.

This clonotype was counted many times. The V call is TRBV20-1, the J call TRBJ2-1; D is ambiguous. The CDR3 is 11 residues long. V gave up 5 bases and J gave up 4 bases, with 6 bases separating them. Germline V gene sequence: CDR1 DFQATT, CDR2 SNEGSKA (reference sequence). The CDR3 bases are TGCAGTGCTGAGGTATACAATGAGCAGTTCTTC. Its translation: CSAEVYNEQFF.

This clonotype was seen at least ten times. The chain employs TRBV11-2 and TRBJ1-1, with D tentatively TRBD1 (5 bases). This CDR3 spans 12 amino acids. Trimming stripped 4 bases from V and 5 bases from J, with 8 bases between. Germline lookup yields CDR1 SGHAT and CDR2 FQNNGV. The CDR3 coding sequence is TGTGCCAGCAGCTGGGACGGGACTGAAGCTTTCTTT. Protein product: CASSWDGTEAFF.

This clonotype was counted between two and nine times. An end of the junction does not agree with germline; a read error may underlie this. The chain employs TRBV12-3 or TRBV12-4 and TRBJ1-1; a possible D gene is TRBD1 (6 bases). CDR3 length: 17 residues. CDR3 DNA: TGTGCCAGCAGTCCGTTGGAAGGACAGAGGGTGAAGACTGAAGCTTTCTTT. As protein: CASSPLEGQRVKTEAFF.

Comments on this clonotype: Possible read error: a much larger clone is one base away. The CDR3 DNA is TGTGCCAGCAGTTACAGCCCCGGGACAGGGCGGCTCTATGGCTACGCCTTC. It translates to CASSYSPGTGRLYGYAF. This chain links TRBV6-5 with TRBJ1-2, with 9 bases identical to TRBD1. Germline CDR1 reads MNHEY; CDR2 reads SVGAGI. The CDR3 has 17 amino acids.

With respect to this clonotype: This may arise from a read error, as a much more abundant clone is one base away. The chain joins TRBV20-1 to TRBJ2-1, with 10 bases lining up with TRBD2. Trimming removed 6 bases from V and 8 bases from J; junction bases left unmatched: 13. This CDR3 has 15 amino acids. CDR1 is DFQATT and CDR2 is SNEGSKA in the germline V gene (reference sequence). CDR3 in DNA: TGCAGTGCCGACCCTCTAGCGGGAGCGGGTGATGAGCAGTTCTTC. Its translation is CSADPLAGAGDEQFF.

This chain uses TRBV19 with TRBJ1-2; D ambiguous. This CDR3 has 13 amino acids. V was clipped by 6 bases and J by 8 bases, with 16 bases between them. Germline V gene sequence: CDR1 LNHDA, CDR2 SQIVND (reference sequence). CDR3 in DNA: TGTGCCAGTAGCCCAACTCGAAGAGGAGGCTACACCTTC. Translated: CASSPTRRGGYTF.

This clonotype was counted between two and nine times. The rearrangement joins TRBV5-1 to TRBJ2-3; no reliable D call. V was shortened by 4 bases and J by 0 bases, with 12 bases between the two germline ends. The CDR3 extends over 15 amino acids. From germline, CDR1 is SGHRS and CDR2 YFSETQ. CDR3 DNA: TGCGCCAGCAGCCTACCGAGGCCGAGCACAGATACGCAGTATTTT. Protein product: CASSLPRPSTDTQYF.

This clonotype was seen at least ten times. The V call is TRBV3-1, the J call TRBJ2-7; a weak D match, TRBD1 (6 bases). The CDR3 sequence is 13 residues long. V gave up 5 bases and J gave up 6 bases, with 14 bases separating them. Germline V lookup: CDR1 LGHDT, CDR2 YNNKEL (reference sequence). The CDR3 sequence is CASSEIRGVEQYF. The CDR3, as DNA: TGTGCCAGCAGCGAAATCAGGGGCGTCGAGCAGTACTTC.

This clonotype was picked up many times. This chain links TRBV15 with TRBJ2-1; no clear D. Between the trimmed V and J ends, which lost 3 bases and 10 bases, there was a span of 19 bases. The CDR3 is made up of 15 amino acids. Germline CDR1 is LNHNV and CDR2 is YYDKDF (reference sequence). The CDR3 region is CATSSRRTSLSEQFF. DNA for the CDR3: TGTGCCACCAGCAGTCGGCGGACGTCGTTATCGGAGCAGTTCTTC.